The TCR beta chain described here comes from a study of T-cell reconstitution after alpha-beta-depleted transplantation in children. Unique molecular identifiers were used to barcode this TCRbeta library. TCRdb re-derived calls from the PCR reads in MiXCR, one entry per CDR3 protein. Of about 410,000 distinct CDR3 sequences listed, about a fifth were seen once; the top ten hold approximately 3.9%. In its sample, this clonotype was seen many times. The sequence derives from a human donor who donated a stem cell graft to a child with acute myeloid leukemia. The specimen comprised PBMCs from the stem cell graft donor, sampled from the stem cell graft.

The CDR3 coding sequence is TGTGCCAGCAGACTACCGGGACGGCTAAATGAGCAGTTCTTC. It yields the protein CASRLPGRLNEQFF. V is TRBV6-4 and J is TRBJ2-1, with D tentatively TRBD1 or TRBD2 (5 bases each). Deletions cut 6 bases from V and 7 bases from J, with 16 bases between. Germline CDR1 and CDR2: MRHNA and SNTAGT. The CDR3 is 14 residues long.